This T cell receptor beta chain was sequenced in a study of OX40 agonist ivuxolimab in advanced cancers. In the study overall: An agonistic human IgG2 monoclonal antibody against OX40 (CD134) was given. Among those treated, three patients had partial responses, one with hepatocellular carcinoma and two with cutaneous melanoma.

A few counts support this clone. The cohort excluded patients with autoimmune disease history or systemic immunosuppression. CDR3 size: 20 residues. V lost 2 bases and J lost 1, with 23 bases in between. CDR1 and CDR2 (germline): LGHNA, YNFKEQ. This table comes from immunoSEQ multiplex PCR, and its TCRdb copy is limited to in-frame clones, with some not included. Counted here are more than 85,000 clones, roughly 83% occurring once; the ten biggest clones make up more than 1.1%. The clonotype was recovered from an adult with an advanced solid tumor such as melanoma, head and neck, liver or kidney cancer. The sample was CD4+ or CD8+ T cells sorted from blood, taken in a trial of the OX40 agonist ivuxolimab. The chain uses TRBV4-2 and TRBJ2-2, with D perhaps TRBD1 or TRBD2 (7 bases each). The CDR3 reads CASSQQGGPRGGGNTGELFF. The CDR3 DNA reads TGTGCCAGCAGCCAACAAGGGGGCCCGCGGGGCGGGGGGAACACCGGGGAGCTGTTTTTT.